A single T cell receptor beta chain is shown here with its context. What it binds is not known. This sample is part of a study of cytomegalovirus exposure and HLA in healthy donors. Study-wide points: TCR beta sequences numbering around 15,000 were associated with HLA alleles at 0.05 false discovery rate in a later analysis. In a later analysis, an Asian-associated ancestry cluster reportedly showed fewer N-insertions than the 666-donor mean. HLA-A and HLA-B allele assignments for most subjects were reportedly predicted accurately using TCR beta sequences.

The PCR made use of 60 Vbeta and 13 Jbeta primers. Here immunoSEQ multiplex PCR was the method, and the copy in TCRdb shows in-frame clones only, minus some. The table records about 160,000 clones, more than 65% of them present only once. The CDR3 spans 12 residues. V was clipped by 4 bases and J by 8 bases, with 12 bases between them. Germline V lookup: CDR1 GTSNPN, CDR2 SVGIG (reference sequence). This sequence was found in a man in his fifties in good health and CMV-seropositive. The genes are TRBV30 and TRBJ2-4; D uncertain. The sequencing input was PBMCs. This CDR3 is CAWTNSLDIQYF. In DNA, the CDR3 is TGTGCCTGGACCAACAGCTTGGACATTCAGTACTTC. Together with reference TRBV30 and TRBJ2-4, the CDR3 gives the full variable domain: SQTIHQWPATLVQPVGSPLSLECTVEGTSNPNLYWYRQAAGRGLQLLFYSVGIGQISSEVPQNLSASRPQDRQFILSSKKLLLSDSGFYLCAWTNSLDIQYFGAGTRLSVL.